One TCR beta chain is described in this entry. Its antigen is still unknown. Regarding time point: pre-treatment sample, taken before nivolumab and TIL therapy. Stage 4 NSCLC adults joined between late 2017 and 2020. Deletions cut 6 bases from V and 6 bases from J, with 12 bases between. CDR1 DFQATT and CDR2 SNEGSKA come from the germline V gene (reference sequence). This CDR3 is 11 amino acids long. This entry belongs to a study of TIL therapy for anti-PD-1-resistant metastatic lung cancer. For the study at large: Progressing patients received lymphodepletion, expanded TIL infusion and IL-2. Half of patients were current or former smokers. Study-level points and caveats: Patients were highly selected, enriched for treatment-naive, never-smoker and oncogene-addicted cases.

The immunoSEQ assay was v3. Assay: immunoSEQ multiplex PCR; the TCRdb copy retains only in-frame clones and omits some. This sample has about 59,000 clones, with 73% found just once. The TCR was taken from a person aged 25 to 79 with non-small cell lung cancer. The sequencing here drew on blood, taken at baseline. This sequence joins TRBV20-1 and TRBJ2-7; possibly TRBD1 for D (5 bases). CDR3 sequence (DNA): TGCAGTGCAGGACAAGTCACCGAGCAGTACTTC. Translation: CSAGQVTEQYF.